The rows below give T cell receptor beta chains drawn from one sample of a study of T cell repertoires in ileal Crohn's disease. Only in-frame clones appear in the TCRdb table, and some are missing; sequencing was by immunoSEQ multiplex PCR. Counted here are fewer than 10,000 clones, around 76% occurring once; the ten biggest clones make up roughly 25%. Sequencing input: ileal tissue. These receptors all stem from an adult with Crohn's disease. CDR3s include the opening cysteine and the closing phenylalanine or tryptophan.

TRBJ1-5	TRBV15	CATSLDRGLSNQPQHF
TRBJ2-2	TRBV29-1	CSVRNPDRSTGELFF
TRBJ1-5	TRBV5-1	CASSLTGGDDQPQHF
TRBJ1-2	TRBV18	CASSPPGQGANLGGGYTF
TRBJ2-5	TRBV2	CASSVQGRETQYF
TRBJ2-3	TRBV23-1	CASSHPNPADTQYF
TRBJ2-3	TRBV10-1	CASSETEAGTDTQYF
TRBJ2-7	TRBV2	CASRGQGLPSYEQYF
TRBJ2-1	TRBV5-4	CASSSATGGNEQFF
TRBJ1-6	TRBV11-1	CASSLSTRENSPLHF
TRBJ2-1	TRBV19	CASSTTGGDLAGLYNEQFF
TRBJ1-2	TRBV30	CAWSPQGSYGYTF
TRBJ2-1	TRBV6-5	CASRTLAGYYNEQFF
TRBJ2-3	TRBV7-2	CASSLVAQGADTQYF
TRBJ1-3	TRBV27	CASTRSGNTIYF
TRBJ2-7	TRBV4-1	CASSRMDRGTYEQYF
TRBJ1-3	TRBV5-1	CASSLQGPGLDSGNTIYF
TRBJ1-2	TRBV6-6	CASSPGAGSGYTF
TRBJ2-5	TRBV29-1	CSALGLVETQYF
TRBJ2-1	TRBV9	CASSVLAGGRSNEQFF
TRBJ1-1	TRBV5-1	CASSSTMQGARTEAFF
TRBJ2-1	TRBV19	CASSSSGRANEQFF
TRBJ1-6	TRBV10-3	CAISDRGLDSPLHF
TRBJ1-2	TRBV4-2	CASSPPDGIVHGYTF
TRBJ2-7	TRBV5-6	CASSLVGPGQEQYF
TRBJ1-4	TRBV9	CASSLGAGEEKLFF
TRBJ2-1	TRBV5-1	CASSFRDNEQFF